This T cell receptor beta chain was found in a study of identical twins (dated by TCRdb to the mid-2010s). For the wider study: To test whether fetal clonotypes persist, the study used deep sequencing on TCR alpha and beta repertoires from monozygotic twins, unrelated adults of various ages, and cord blood. Replicate twin experiments were performed at different times using different library preparation protocols to rule out contamination.

CDR1 and CDR2 (DFQATT, SNEGSKA) derive from the germline V gene (reference sequence). There are 18 amino acids in the CDR3, from cysteine to phenylalanine inclusive. The DNA shown is the 54-base CDR3, in frame from base 1. Turning to this clonotype: Its cognate antigen has yet to be identified. No clone much larger than this one lies a single base away; base qualities are absent.

Summary of the overall study and its limitations: A weaker excess of twin sharing was found in beta out-of-frame sequences because the signal-to-noise ratio was lowered by fewer shared sequences. Compared with coincidental sharing between unrelated individuals, out-of-frame TCR alpha sequences shared between twins had an excess of sequences with low generation probability. Conclusions relied on cross-sectional statistical analysis, since the same donors could not be followed over many years. Fewer insertions were carried by abundant cord blood beta clonotypes; a weaker similar trend was observed in young adult naive repertoires, while no such trend was observed in memory repertoires. Out-of-frame TCR alpha sharing in monozygotic twins was systematically underestimated by recombination models, whereas sharing between unrelated individuals was in agreement with the recombination models. Zero-insertion analyses could be partly confounded by invariant T cells such as MAIT and iNKT, although diverse VJ usage argued against such confounding for most clonotypes.

All donors were healthy Caucasians. Three pairs of female monozygotic twins, all aged roughly 18 to 30 years, made up the twin cohort. Positive isolation kits from Invitrogen were used to isolate CD4+ and CD8+ T cell populations. The library was obtained by 5' RACE. Instrument on record: Illumina HiSeq 2000. Template switching added a universal primer binding site, and the final cDNA carried a unique molecular identifier that allowed TCR cDNA molecules to be counted accurately. First-strand cDNA for TCR alpha and beta chains was synthesized from specific primers in the conserved constant-segment region. To control for contamination, each cDNA library was double barcoded with a SMART-Mk sample barcode plus Illumina barcodes. TruSeq adapter sequences and Illumina sample barcodes were added in two successive PCR steps. The TCR alpha and beta cDNA libraries were sequenced on the Illumina HiSeq platform using custom primers. The original pipeline was this. Raw reads were processed with MiGEC to extract unique molecular identifiers, and MiXCR was used to determine CDR3 positions. For each individual, recombination models were inferred using an EM algorithm with the repgenHMM and IGoR tools. The tcR package in R was used for shared clonotype analysis, with sharing normalized by the product of cloneset sizes. To study raw recombination without the effects of thymic and clonal selection, out-of-frame nonproductive sequences were analyzed. TCRdb applied fastp at Q25 and MiXCR to the public reads, then kept only in-frame beta chains. Each CDR3 protein gets just one entry, which takes the most common genes and DNA from the rows behind it. It is TCRdb's table, rather than the study itself, that gives the V and J calls and clone size. For this sample there are 250,000 or so distinct CDR3 sequences; 7% to 8.5% appear just once. The biggest ten clones account for about 5.8% of the sample.

These data were likewise used in another study, on yellow fever vaccine responses in identical twins. As that second paper reports: The authors reported that the T cell response to vaccination in identical twins appeared partly convergent and partly personalized. In identical twins, the study followed T cell clones that responded to the vaccine with precision.

The chain employs TRBV20-1 and TRBJ2-5; TRBD1 lines up with 9 middle nucleotides. The sample taken for sequencing was CD8+ T cells sorted from blood. This receptor was taken from a woman younger than 30 in good health. The CDR3 sequence is CSPRGQGISGVYQETQYF. The DNA sequence is given as TGCAGCCCGAGGGGACAGGGTATAAGCGGGGTTTACCAAGAGACCCAGTACTTC.